Following are 28 T cell receptor beta chains from one sample sequenced in a study of blood T cell repertoires in COVID-19. Some clones are missing from TCRdb's copy, which holds only in-frame ones; the method was immunoSEQ multiplex PCR. The sample has under 300,000 clones; about 90% are singletons. Sequencing used peripheral blood. The receptors were sampled from a woman aged 55-70 years with COVID-19, enrolled during active disease.

This rearrangement joins TRBV25-1 to TRBJ2-3; D remains unclear. The CDR3 has 16 amino acids. V shed 3 bases and J shed 3 bases, with 16 bases lying between them. Germline-derived CDR1 and CDR2 are MGHDK and SYGVNS. CDR3 sequence: CASSDLGTATTDTQYF. DNA of the CDR3: TGTGCCAGCAGTGACTTAGGAACAGCCACGACAGATACGCAGTATTTT. The variable domain in full, with the rest retrieved from reference TRBV25-1 and TRBJ2-3, is EADIYQTPRYLVIGTGKKITLECSQTMGHDKMYWYQQDPGMELHLIHYSYGVNSTEKGDLSSESTVSRIRTEHFPLTLESARPSHTSQYLCASSDLGTATTDTQYFGPGTRLTVL.

The chain is built from TRBV27 and TRBJ1-4, with TRBD1 matching over 9 bases. V lost 0 bases to trimming and J lost 6 bases; unmatched junction nucleotides: 2. Germline CDR1 reads MNHEY; CDR2 reads SMNVEV (reference sequence). CDR3 length: 15 amino acids. This chain's CDR3 is CASSLSTGGDEKLFF. CDR3 coding DNA: TGTGCCAGCAGTTTATCAACAGGGGGCGATGAAAAACTGTTTTTT. Using reference TRBV27 and TRBJ1-4 for the parts outside the CDR3, the full variable domain is EAQVTQNPRYLITVTGKKLTVTCSQNMNHEYMSWYRQDPGLGLRQIYYSMNVEVTDKGDVPEGYKVSRKEKRNFPLILESPSPNQTSLYFCASSLSTGGDEKLFFGSGTQLSVL.

The chain is built from TRBV5-1 and TRBJ2-2, with 8 bases that match TRBD1. Germline V CDR1 and CDR2: SGHRS, YFSETQ. Trimming removed 5 bases from V and 1 base from J; junction bases left unmatched: 10. The CDR3 extends over 17 amino acids. The CDR3 is CASSRTGQGLNTGELFF. The DNA for the CDR3 is TGCGCCAGCAGTCGAACCGGACAGGGATTGAACACCGGGGAGCTGTTTTTT.

This chain joins TRBV6-2 or TRBV6-3 and TRBJ2-7; possibly TRBD1 for D (6 bases). CDR3 size: 12 residues. Germline CDR1 reads MNHEY; CDR2 reads SVGEGT. The V and J ends lost 5 bases and 5 bases respectively, with 10 bases between them. The CDR3 DNA is TGTGCCAGCAGTAAGAACAGGGACGAGCAGTACTTC. This translates into CASSKNRDEQYF.

This clone was seen once. The chain employs TRBV3-1 (or the pseudogene TRBV3-2) and TRBJ1-1, with TRBD1 as a possible D gene (5 bases). Germline loops: CDR1 LGHDT, CDR2 YNNKEL (reference sequence). The CDR3 totals 13 residues. V shed 1 base and J shed 10 bases, with 13 bases lying between them. CDR3 loop: CASSQGGGTAAFF. CDR3 nucleotides: TGTGCCAGCAGCCAAGGGGGGGGAACAGCAGCTTTCTTT.

This clone was seen only once. CDR3 protein: CASSYAGLYEQYF. Written as DNA, the CDR3 is TGTGCCAGCAGTTACGCAGGGCTGTACGAGCAGTACTTC. The J gene is TRBJ2-7, the V gene TRBV6-2 or TRBV6-3; maybe TRBD1 (5 bases). Trimming stripped 2 bases from V and 4 bases from J, with 9 bases between. Looked up from germline, CDR1 is MNHEY and CDR2 is SVGEGT. The CDR3 consists of 13 residues.

The rearrangement uses TRBV4-3 and TRBJ2-1; 8 bases line up with TRBD1. CDR3 length equals 14 residues. Germline CDR1 is LGHNA and CDR2 is YSLEER. The trim removed 3 bases at V and 9 bases at J, leaving 7 bases unmatched. The CDR3 loop is CASSQRTGNGEQFF. The CDR3 bases are TGCGCCAGCAGCCAGAGGACAGGGAATGGTGAGCAGTTCTTC.

The rearrangement links TRBV20-1 to TRBJ1-2; D might be TRBD1 (6 bases). Trimming pared 3 bases from V and 3 bases from J, leaving 11 bases between. Germline loops: CDR1 DFQATT, CDR2 SNEGSKA (reference sequence). There are 13 residues in the CDR3. The chain's CDR3 is CSASLPGDYGYTF. CDR3 sequence (DNA): TGCAGTGCTAGTCTACCAGGGGACTATGGCTACACCTTC.

This chain links TRBV5-1 with TRBJ2-5, with 8 bases fitting TRBD1. With 4 bases clipped from V and 5 bases from J, the junction kept 7 bases outside the gene matches. This CDR3 has 14 amino acids. The germline V gene has CDR1 SGHRS and CDR2 YFSETQ. The CDR3 loop is CASSSGTGGETQYF. The CDR3 nucleotides are TGCGCCAGCAGCAGCGGTACAGGGGGGGAGACCCAGTACTTC. Full variable domain (missing parts from reference TRBV5-1 and TRBJ2-5): KAGVTQTPRYLIKTRGQQVTLSCSPISGHRSVSWYQQTPGQGLQFLFEYFSETQRNKGNFPGRFSGRQFSNSRSEMNVSTLELGDSALYLCASSSGTGGETQYFGPGTRLLVL.

As regards this clone: The same CDR3 can be traced to other DNA sequences in this sample. This chain joins TRBV7-2 and TRBJ2-7, with 9 nucleotides matching TRBD1. With 6 bases clipped from V and 0 bases from J, the junction kept 3 bases outside the gene matches. The CDR3 runs 14 residues. Germline values: CDR1 SGHTA, CDR2 FQGNSA. The CDR3 sequence is CASSLTGGSYEQYF. In DNA form, the CDR3 reads TGTGCCAGCAGTTTGACAGGGGGCTCCTACGAGCAGTACTTC. Using reference TRBV7-2 and TRBJ2-7 for the parts outside the CDR3, the full variable domain is GAGVSQSPSNKVTEKGKDVELRCDPISGHTALYWYRQSLGQGLEFLIYFQGNSAPDKSGLPSDRFSAERTGGSVSTLTIQRTQQEDSAVYLCASSLTGGSYEQYFGPGTRLTVT.

The V and J genes are TRBV5-1 and TRBJ2-2; perhaps TRBD1 as D (6 bases). Trimming removed 0 bases from V and 6 bases from J, with 12 bases in between. Germline V gene lookup returns CDR1 SGHRS and CDR2 YFSETQ. The CDR3 runs to 15 residues. Written as DNA, the CDR3 is TGCGCCAGCAGCTTGGTAGGGGGTAGTGCCGGGGAGCTGTTTTTT. Protein product: CASSLVGGSAGELFF. Based on the CDR3 plus reference TRBV5-1 and TRBJ2-2, the full variable domain is KAGVTQTPRYLIKTRGQQVTLSCSPISGHRSVSWYQQTPGQGLQFLFEYFSETQRNKGNFPGRFSGRQFSNSRSEMNVSTLELGDSALYLCASSLVGGSAGELFFGEGSRLTVL.

This clone was recorded once. The chain couples TRBV4-3 to TRBJ2-5; 7 nucleotides agree with TRBD2. The CDR3 length is 16 residues. V dropped 0 bases and J dropped 0; count of bases not matched to a gene: 4. The germline V gene encodes CDR1 LGHNA and CDR2 YSLEER. This CDR3 reads CASSQDRLADQETQYF. The DNA for the CDR3 is TGCGCCAGCAGCCAAGATCGGCTAGCGGACCAAGAGACCCAGTACTTC.

The gene calls are TRBV19 and TRBJ2-1; possibly TRBD2 for D (5 bases). The CDR3 totals 12 residues. V was clipped by 6 bases and J by 8 bases, with 11 bases between them. Germline CDR1 reads LNHDA; CDR2 reads SQIVND (reference sequence). The CDR3 sequence is CASSPRRDEQFF. For the CDR3, the DNA is TGTGCCAGTAGCCCAAGGCGGGATGAGCAGTTCTTC.

This clone was counted once. The chain recombines TRBV5-4 with TRBJ2-7; tentative D call: TRBD1 (6 bases). This CDR3 is 14 amino acids long. V was trimmed by 4 bases and J by 2 bases, leaving 13 bases between them. Germline CDR1 SGHNT, CDR2 YYREEE (reference sequence). CDR3 sequence reads: CASSQPGHTYEQYF. In nucleotides, the CDR3 is TGTGCCAGCAGCCAGCCGGGACATACCTACGAGCAGTACTTC.

The chain is built from TRBV19 and TRBJ2-4; the match to TRBD1 covers 8 bases. Germline CDR1 reads LNHDA; CDR2 reads SQIVND (reference sequence). The CDR3 is 13 residues long. V was pared by 5 bases and J by 7 bases, with 4 bases of the junction left unmatched. Here the CDR3 DNA reads TGTGCCAGTAGTGCGACAGGGGCGAACATTCAGTACTTC. This sequence encodes CASSATGANIQYF.

In the case of this clone: This specimen includes other DNA sequences encoding the same CDR3. This chain joins TRBV18 and TRBJ2-7; 7 nucleotides align to TRBD1. Trimming took 5 bases from V and 3 from J; bases not matched to a gene: 4. CDR1 KGHSH and CDR2 LQKENI come from the germline V gene. The CDR3 sequence is 13 residues long. In DNA, the CDR3 is TGTGCCAGCTCATCCCGGGACAGCTACGAGCAGTACTTC. It specifies CASSSRDSYEQYF.

The chain is built from TRBV5-1 and TRBJ2-3; D unclear. This CDR3 is 15 amino acids long. V was pared by 4 bases and J by 1 base, with 13 bases between. CDR1 and CDR2 (germline): SGHRS, YFSETQ. For the CDR3, the DNA is TGCGCCAGCAGCCCCCTTGGGCAGGGCACAGATACGCAGTATTTT. This encodes CASSPLGQGTDTQYF.

V gene TRBV19 combines with J gene TRBJ1-2; TRBD1 agrees at 9 bases. V lost 5 bases and J lost 5; bases outside the gene matches: 9. Germline V gives CDR1 LNHDA, CDR2 SQIVND (reference sequence). CDR3 length equals 15 residues. CDR3 DNA sequence: TGTGCCAGTAGTCCAACCAGAGACAGGGGGTATGGCTACACCTTC. Translation: CASSPTRDRGYGYTF.

V is TRBV18 and J is TRBJ2-7; 9 bases align to TRBD1. Germline assignment: CDR1 KGHSH and CDR2 LQKENI. There are 17 residues in the CDR3. V lost 3 bases, J lost 2 bases, and 11 bases stayed unmatched. CDR3 region: CASSPLPPTGGPYEQYF. In DNA form, the CDR3 reads TGTGCCAGCTCACCCCTCCCCCCCACAGGGGGCCCCTACGAGCAGTACTTC.

This clone was seen a single time. J is TRBJ1-1 and V is TRBV15; no clear D. The CDR3 runs to 13 residues. Trimming pared 10 bases from V and 1 base from J, leaving 13 bases between. Per the germline V gene, CDR1 is LNHNV and CDR2 is YYDKDF (reference sequence). Here the CDR3 DNA reads TGTGCCATCTTTAGTAGACAGAACACTGAAGCTTTCTTT. Its protein product is CAIFSRQNTEAFF.

The table lists this clone with a few counts. The chain combines TRBV7-2 with TRBJ1-5; D remains unclear. CDR3 length: 13 residues. V dropped 2 bases and J dropped 4 bases, with 6 bases sitting between them. CDR1 is SGHTA and CDR2 is FQGNSA in the germline V gene. The DNA of the CDR3 is TGTGCCAGCAGCTTATTTGAGAATCAGCCCCAGCATTTT. Encoded protein: CASSLFENQPQHF.

The sample holds a few counts of this clone. The chain recombines TRBV27 with TRBJ2-2; tentative D call: TRBD2 (5 bases). Trimming stripped 6 bases from V and 5 bases from J, with 7 bases between. CDR1 is MNHEY and CDR2 is SMNVEV in the germline V gene (reference sequence). CDR3 length: 12 amino acids. CDR3 sequence: CASSPGTGELFF. CDR3 DNA: TGTGCCAGCAGCCCGGGGACCGGGGAGCTGTTTTTT.

In its sample, this clone was seen once. This sample also contains other DNA sequences that code for the same CDR3. The chain uses TRBV9 and TRBJ2-1, with D tentatively TRBD2 (5 bases). CDR3 length equals 15 residues. Trimming removed 0 bases from V and 4 bases from J, with 11 bases in between. The germline V gene encodes CDR1 SGDLS and CDR2 YYNGEE. Here the CDR3 reads CASSVGRGSYNEQFF. The CDR3 DNA is TGTGCCAGCAGCGTAGGACGGGGTTCTTACAATGAGCAGTTCTTC.

The chain joins TRBV7-3 to TRBJ2-2; 11 bases line up with TRBD2. Germline values: CDR1 SGHTA, CDR2 FQGTGA. The V segment lost 1 base and the J segment 1 base; nucleotides outside the gene matches: 14. The CDR3 consists of 21 residues. The CDR3 reads CASSLNPERVAGGKNTGELFF. The CDR3 bases are TGTGCCAGCAGCTTAAACCCCGAGAGGGTAGCGGGGGGGAAGAACACCGGGGAGCTGTTTTTT.

The CDR3 is CASSYLEANSGNTIYF. The CDR3 DNA follows: TGTGCCAGCAGTTATTTGGAGGCAAACTCTGGAAACACCATATATTTT. The gene calls are TRBV6-5 and TRBJ1-3, with D unclear. The CDR3 sequence is 16 residues long. Trimming pared 3 bases from V and 0 bases from J, leaving 12 bases between. Per the germline V gene, CDR1 is MNHEY and CDR2 is SVGAGI.

The rearrangement links TRBV28 to TRBJ1-2; 7 nucleotides align to TRBD1. The CDR3 covers 14 residues. V was pared by 8 bases and J by 8 bases, with 14 bases of the junction left unmatched. Germline lookup yields CDR1 MDHEN and CDR2 SYDVKM. The CDR3 DNA reads TGTGCCAGCTTTACACCCCCCGGACAGGTGGGCTACACCTTC. Amino acid sequence: CASFTPPGQVGYTF.

The chain has TRBV30 and TRBJ1-1; maybe TRBD1 (6 bases). Per germline, CDR1 GTSNPN and CDR2 SVGIG (reference sequence). This CDR3 contains 14 residues. Trimming took 2 bases from V and 4 from J, leaving 14 bases between them. CDR3 bases: TGTGCCTGGAGTTCGGACAGAGTAGGCACTGAAGCTTTCTTT. This codes for CAWSSDRVGTEAFF.

V and J are TRBV7-8 and TRBJ1-5; D gene ambiguous. Trimming removed 4 bases from V and 7 bases from J, with 8 bases in between. CDR1 SGHVS and CDR2 FQNEAQ come from the germline V gene. This CDR3 has 12 residues. CDR3 nucleotide sequence: TGTGCCAGCAGCTCGAGTCGACAGCCCCAGCATTTT. Translation gives CASSSSRQPQHF.